The 30 T cell receptor beta chains below all came from one sample that was sequenced in a study of T cell changes during pregnancy in multiple sclerosis. The method was immunoSEQ multiplex PCR; TCRdb's version includes in-frame clones alone and lacks a portion of them. The repertoire holds around 130,000 clones, roughly 92% seen once, with roughly 6.2% in the top ten. This material consisted of peripheral blood, taken before pregnancy. The origin of the receptors is a female donor with multiple sclerosis, enrolled in a pregnancy study.

This chain joins TRBV10-2 and TRBJ2-2; D is perhaps TRBD1 (5 bases). V was trimmed by 3 bases and J by 5 bases, leaving 10 bases between them. The CDR3 runs to 14 residues. Germline V gene data show CDR1 as WSHSY and CDR2 as SAAADI. The CDR3 DNA is TGCGCCAGCAGTGACAGGGCGGAGACCGGGGAGCTGTTTTTT. Encoded protein: CASSDRAETGELFF.

This clone has a handful of counts. The chain has TRBV27 and TRBJ2-7; D might be TRBD2 (6 bases). Germline V CDR1 and CDR2: MNHEY, SMNVEV (reference sequence). V shed 5 bases and J shed 4 bases, with 15 bases lying between them. This CDR3 spans 14 amino acids. As DNA, the CDR3 is TGTGCCAGCAGTGAAACGGGAGAGGGTTACGAGCAGTACTTC. It encodes CASSETGEGYEQYF.

V and J are TRBV7-9 and TRBJ1-2; 11 bases line up with TRBD1. This CDR3 has 16 residues. CDR1 SEHNR and CDR2 FQNEAQ come from the germline V gene (reference sequence). Trimming removed 8 bases from V and 4 bases from J; junction bases left unmatched: 12. As DNA, the CDR3 is TGTGCCAGCGGTATGGGACAGGGGGGTTTAGGCTATGGCTACACCTTC. Encoded protein: CASGMGQGGLGYGYTF.

V usage is TRBV29-1 and J usage is TRBJ2-7, with TRBD1 identical over 8 bases. The CDR3 runs 13 residues. CDR1 and CDR2 from the germline V gene are SQVTM and ANQGSEA. The V segment lost 7 bases and the J segment 2 bases; nucleotides outside the gene matches: 7. CDR3 nucleotides: TGCAGCGCGTCCGGACAGGGAGCCTACGAGCAGTACTTC. Translated: CSASGQGAYEQYF.

The rearrangement uses TRBV2 and TRBJ1-1; D ambiguous. Germline V lookup: CDR1 SNHLY, CDR2 FYNNEI. The CDR3 has 19 amino acids. V dropped 6 bases and J dropped 0 bases, with 26 bases sitting between them. CDR3 in DNA: TGTGCCAGCAGGGAACGCGCTGAGACAAATGCAAGAATGAACACTGAAGCTTTCTTT. This gives the protein CASRERAETNARMNTEAFF.

The CDR3 region has the DNA TGCGCCAGCAGCCCGACACCGATACTAGCGAGGGAGACCCAGTACTTC. It codes for CASSPTPILARETQYF. This chain uses TRBV4-1 with TRBJ2-5; 7 nucleotides align to TRBD2. The CDR3 totals 16 residues. V gave up 4 bases and J gave up 5 bases; unmatched junction bases: 13. CDR1 is MGHRA and CDR2 is YSYEKL in the germline V gene.

This chain joins TRBV27 and TRBJ2-2; 11 bases map to TRBD2. The CDR3 runs to 17 residues. J lost 6 bases, V lost 4 bases, and 10 bases had no gene match. CDR1 and CDR2 from the germline V gene are MNHEY and SMNVEV (reference sequence). CDR3 DNA: TGTGCCAGCAGTTCCCTTCTTAGCGGGAGGGCCGCCGGGGAGCTGTTTTTT. Protein product: CASSSLLSGRAAGELFF.

The rearrangement links TRBV5-5 to TRBJ1-4, with D perhaps matching TRBD1 (5 bases). Per germline, CDR1 SGHKS and CDR2 YYEKEE (reference sequence). V was clipped by 1 base and J by 0 bases, with 7 bases between them. This CDR3 is 15 amino acids long. The CDR3: CASSLQTATNEKLFF. The DNA of the CDR3 is TGTGCCAGCAGCTTGCAGACAGCAACTAATGAAAAACTGTTTTTT.

The genes are TRBV6-1 and TRBJ2-1, with 13 nucleotides matching TRBD2. The CDR3 sequence is 14 residues long. Germline V gives CDR1 MNHNS, CDR2 SASEGT. The V gene end was trimmed by 7 bases and the J gene end by 9 bases; junction bases not matched to a gene: 6. The CDR3 region is CASKTSGGIAEQFF. The CDR3 region has the DNA TGTGCCAGCAAGACTAGCGGGGGGATTGCTGAGCAGTTCTTC.

The chain recombines TRBV5-4 with TRBJ2-1; unclear D gene. CDR1 and CDR2 (germline): SGHNT, YYREEE (reference sequence). V dropped 0 bases and J dropped 5 bases, with 15 bases sitting between them. The CDR3 covers 16 residues. CDR3 sequence (DNA): TGTGCCAGCAGCTTGGGTCTTGCGGATCTTAACAATGAGCAGTTCTTC. It is translated as CASSLGLADLNNEQFF.

The gene calls are TRBV19 and TRBJ2-2, with TRBD1 as a possible D gene (6 bases). From germline, CDR1 is LNHDA and CDR2 SQIVND (reference sequence). Trimming stripped 6 bases from V and 5 bases from J, with 19 bases between. The CDR3 runs to 16 residues. CDR3 DNA: TGTGCCAGTAGACCAATGTCCAGGGGAGAGACCGGGGAGCTGTTTTTT. Translated, it gives CASRPMSRGETGELFF.

The chain carries TRBV6-1 and TRBJ1-5, with 8 bases lining up with TRBD1. Losses at the gene ends were 4 bases for V and 3 bases for J; bases not matched to a gene: 2. This CDR3 spans 14 amino acids. Germline V gene data show CDR1 as MNHNS and CDR2 as SASEGT. This CDR3 is CASSAGGFNQPQHF. The CDR3, as DNA: TGTGCCAGCAGTGCAGGGGGCTTCAATCAGCCCCAGCATTTT.

This clone has a single count. The chain has TRBV5-6 and TRBJ1-1; D is uncertain. CDR1 is SGHDT, CDR2 YYEEEE, per germline. The CDR3 sequence is 13 residues long. V was trimmed by 1 base and J by 7 bases, leaving 11 bases between them. In DNA, the CDR3 is TGTGCCAGCAGCTTGTTAAGCGCCGGTGAAGCTTTCTTT. It translates to CASSLLSAGEAFF.

The rearrangement uses TRBV6-6 and TRBJ1-5; 7 bases are a match to TRBD1. CDR1 MNHNY and CDR2 SVGAGI come from the germline V gene (reference sequence). V shed 2 bases and J 4 bases; nucleotides not matched to a gene: 2. This CDR3 comprises 14 residues. CDR3 DNA: TGTGCCAGCAGTTACGAGACAGGGAATCAGCCCCAGCATTTT. Translating gives CASSYETGNQPQHF.

This chain's CDR3 is CASSLGWGVNYGYTF. The CDR3, as DNA: TGTGCCAGCAGCTTGGGATGGGGGGTGAACTATGGCTACACCTTC. This rearrangement joins TRBV5-5 to TRBJ1-2, with D possibly being TRBD1 (5 bases). This CDR3 is 15 amino acids long. From germline, CDR1 is SGHKS and CDR2 YYEKEE (reference sequence). Trimming removed 0 bases from V and 2 bases from J, with 11 bases in between.

This chain links TRBV5-4 with TRBJ1-2; 8 bases fit TRBD1. The CDR3 consists of 14 residues. The V and J ends lost 4 bases and 5 bases, in that order; junction bases with no gene match: 7. Germline loops: CDR1 SGHNT, CDR2 YYREEE (reference sequence). CDR3 loop: CASSQDRVNYGYTF. The CDR3 DNA sequence: TGTGCCAGCAGCCAGGACAGGGTGAATTATGGCTACACCTTC.

This clone has more than one count but fewer than ten. The gene calls are TRBV2 and TRBJ1-2, with a possible D match to TRBD1 (6 bases). V was clipped by 3 bases and J by 5 bases, with 10 bases between them. Germline V gene sequence: CDR1 SNHLY, CDR2 FYNNEI. The length of the CDR3 is 13 residues. The CDR3 sequence is CASSDRGWYGYTF. The CDR3 bases are TGTGCCAGCAGTGACAGGGGTTGGTATGGCTACACCTTC.

This clone was detected only a few times. The V and J genes are TRBV5-1 and TRBJ1-1; D possibly corresponds to TRBD1 (5 bases). The germline gives CDR1 SGHRS, CDR2 YFSETQ. The CDR3 is 15 amino acids. Trimming left V 2 bases short and J 1 base short, with 12 bases between. The CDR3 nucleotides read TGCGCCAGCAGCTTAACGGGACTGGCGAACACTGAAGCTTTCTTT. This codes for CASSLTGLANTEAFF.

The chain employs TRBV7-2 and TRBJ2-7, with 7 bases matching TRBD1. The CDR3 contains 14 residues. CDR1 and CDR2 from the germline V gene are SGHTA and FQGNSA. Trimming cost V 0 bases and J 4 bases; bases outside gene matches: 3. The CDR3 bases are TGTGCCAGCAGCTTAGCAGGGGGCGGGTACGAGCAGTACTTC. Translated: CASSLAGGGYEQYF.

The chain joins TRBV5-1 to TRBJ2-2, with D tentatively TRBD1 (5 bases). Trimming left V 2 bases short and J 4 bases short, with 12 bases between. The CDR3 length is 15 residues. Germline assignment: CDR1 SGHRS and CDR2 YFSETQ. The DNA of the CDR3 is TGCGCCAGCAGCTTACTCCAGGGCCCCACCGGGGAGCTGTTTTTT. As protein: CASSLLQGPTGELFF.

The chain has TRBV5-1 and TRBJ2-7; 10 bases are shared with TRBD1. The CDR3 extends over 16 amino acids. V lost 7 bases and J lost 4; bases outside the gene matches: 14. Per the germline V gene, CDR1 is SGHRS and CDR2 is YFSETQ. Here the CDR3 DNA reads TGCGCCAGCGGCCCGGGACAGGGGCAGTGGGAATACGAGCAGTACTTC. Its translation is CASGPGQGQWEYEQYF.

The genes are TRBV27 and TRBJ2-7, with TRBD2 matching 12 bases. The CDR3 has 14 residues. CDR1 and CDR2 from the germline V gene are MNHEY and SMNVEV (reference sequence). V lost 6 bases to trimming and J lost 3 bases; unmatched junction nucleotides: 3. The DNA of the CDR3 is TGTGCCAGCAGGACTAGCGGGAGTCACTACGAGCAGTACTTC. Translated: CASRTSGSHYEQYF.

V is TRBV7-7 and J is TRBJ2-2, with D possibly matching TRBD2 (6 bases). Trimming cost V 3 bases and J 7 bases, with 9 bases left between them. CDR1 SSHAT and CDR2 FNYEAQ come from the germline V gene (reference sequence). There are 13 residues in the CDR3. The CDR3, as DNA: TGTGCCAGCAGCTTTTCCGGGAGCGGGGAGCTGTTTTTT. Translated: CASSFSGSGELFF.

The gene calls are TRBV6-6 and TRBJ2-5, with D possibly being TRBD2 (5 bases). The germline V gene has CDR1 MNHNY and CDR2 SVGAGI (reference sequence). The ends were cut back, 6 bases at V and 2 bases at J, with 13 bases in the middle. This CDR3 is 14 amino acids long. CDR3 nucleotides: TGTGCCAGCAGCCCCCCAGGAGGTCAAGAGACCCAGTACTTC. Translating gives CASSPPGGQETQYF.

The chain carries TRBV6-1 and TRBJ2-5, with a tentative D call TRBD1 (6 bases). The CDR3 is 13 residues long. V was pared by 2 bases and J by 5 bases, with 9 bases between. CDR1 and CDR2 from the germline V gene are MNHNS and SASEGT. CDR3 nucleotide sequence: TGTGCCAGCAGTGAATTTAGGGGGGAGACCCAGTACTTC. It codes for CASSEFRGETQYF.

The chain links TRBV5-6 to TRBJ2-1; D perhaps matches TRBD2 (6 bases). Germline V lookup: CDR1 SGHDT, CDR2 YYEEEE. Trimming stripped 4 bases from V and 0 bases from J, with 8 bases between. This CDR3 region has 14 residues. The chain's CDR3 is CASSDGGSYNEQFF. DNA of the CDR3: TGTGCCAGCAGCGACGGGGGCTCCTACAATGAGCAGTTCTTC.

This clone came up a few times. The chain carries TRBV6-5 and TRBJ2-1; D gene unclear. Germline values: CDR1 MNHEY, CDR2 SVGAGI. The ends were cut back, 2 bases at V and 4 bases at J, with 12 bases in the middle. The CDR3 is 15 residues long. The CDR3 DNA reads TGTGCCAGCAGTTACGGGCCCAGTGGGTACAATGAGCAGTTCTTC. It translates to CASSYGPSGYNEQFF.

The CDR3: CASSPTGSSPLHF. The CDR3 coding sequence is TGCGCCAGCAGTCCTACAGGGAGCTCACCCCTCCACTTT. The chain employs TRBV5-1 and TRBJ1-6; maybe TRBD1 (6 bases). This CDR3 spans 13 amino acids. V lost 5 bases and J lost 10, with 13 bases in between. Germline loops: CDR1 SGHRS, CDR2 YFSETQ.

V gene TRBV30 combines with J gene TRBJ2-5, with a possible D match to TRBD2 (6 bases). There are 16 residues in the CDR3. The V and J ends lost 3 bases and 5 bases respectively, with 22 bases between them. Germline CDR1 is GTSNPN and CDR2 is SVGIG (reference sequence). CDR3 sequence (DNA): TGTGCCTGGAGCCTTACCCCTACCGGGGGAGTCGAGACCCAGTACTTC. Amino acid sequence: CAWSLTPTGGVETQYF. Looking up the rest from reference TRBV30 and TRBJ2-5 gives the full variable domain: SQTIHQWPATLVQPVGSPLSLECTVEGTSNPNLYWYRQAAGRGLQLLFYSVGIGQISSEVPQNLSASRPQDRQFILSSKKLLLSDSGFYLCAWSLTPTGGVETQYFGPGTRLLVL.

J is TRBJ2-7 and V is TRBV7-8; 8 bases agree with TRBD1. The germline gives CDR1 SGHVS, CDR2 FQNEAQ. The CDR3 sequence is 15 residues long. J gave up 5 bases and V 5 bases, and 11 bases lay outside the gene matches. As DNA, the CDR3 is TGTGCCAGCAGCCCCCACTGGACAGGGATGAACGAGCAGTACTTC. It translates to CASSPHWTGMNEQYF.